The 4 T cell receptor beta chains below were found in one sample sequenced in a study of blood T cells in healthy people across ages. Sample-barcoded 5' priming and a J-beta primer mix drove a second PCR of roughly 7 to 11 cycles. TCRdb analysed the 5' RACE reads with MiXCR anew, one entry per CDR3 protein. Altogether some 1.1 million distinct CDR3 sequences are present, around two fifths being singletons, with the ten largest covering 10% to 15%. The sequenced sample consisted of blood. All receptors come from a man aged 18 to 35 in good health.

The chain recombines TRBV9 with TRBJ2-6, with 7 bases aligning to TRBD2. The V and J ends lost 1 base and 2 bases, in that order; junction bases with no gene match: 3. This CDR3 region has 16 residues. Germline V gene sequence: CDR1 SGDLS, CDR2 YYNGEE. CDR3 amino acids: CASSVRGDPGANVLTF. Here the CDR3 DNA reads TGTGCCAGCAGCGTACGGGGGGACCCTGGGGCCAACGTCCTGACTTTC.

This clonotype has ten or more counts. The V gene is TRBV6-5, the J gene TRBJ2-3; either TRBD1 or TRBD2 may supply D (5 bases each). The CDR3 is made up of 13 amino acids. The V end lost 8 bases, the J end lost 3 bases, and 12 bases lay between the germline ends. Germline V gene sequence: CDR1 MNHEY, CDR2 SVGAGI. The CDR3, as DNA: TGTGCCAGCGCAGGGAGAGGAACAGATACGCAGTATTTT. It translates to CASAGRGTDTQYF.

This clonotype was seen only a few times. The chain uses TRBV12-3 or TRBV12-4 and TRBJ2-1, with a weak D call TRBD2 (5 bases). The CDR3 runs to 13 residues. V was pared by 0 bases and J by 10 bases, with 10 bases between. The CDR3 loop is CASSLARAGEQFF. The CDR3 DNA sequence: TGTGCCAGCAGTTTAGCGCGGGCCGGGGAGCAGTTCTTC.

The chain's CDR3 is CASSQEGLSETQYF. DNA of the CDR3: TGTGCCAGCAGCCAAGAAGGGCTGAGTGAGACCCAGTACTTC. The chain recombines TRBV14 with TRBJ2-5; D is uncertain. With 0 bases removed from V and 5 bases from J, the gap between germline ends came to 10 bases. Germline-derived CDR1 and CDR2 are SGHDN and FVKESK. The CDR3 consists of 14 residues.